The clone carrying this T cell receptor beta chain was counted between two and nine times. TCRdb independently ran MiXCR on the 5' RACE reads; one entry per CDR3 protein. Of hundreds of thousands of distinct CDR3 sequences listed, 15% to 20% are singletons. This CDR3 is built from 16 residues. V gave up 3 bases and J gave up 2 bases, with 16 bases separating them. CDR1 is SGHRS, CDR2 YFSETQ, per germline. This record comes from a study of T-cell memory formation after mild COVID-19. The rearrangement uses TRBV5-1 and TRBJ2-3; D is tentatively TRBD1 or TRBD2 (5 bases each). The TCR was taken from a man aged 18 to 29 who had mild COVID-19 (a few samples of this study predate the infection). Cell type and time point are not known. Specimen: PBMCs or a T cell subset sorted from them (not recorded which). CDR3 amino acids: CASSSSGLALTDTQYF. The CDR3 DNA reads TGCGCCAGCAGCTCCTCGGGGCTAGCCCTCACAGATACGCAGTATTTT. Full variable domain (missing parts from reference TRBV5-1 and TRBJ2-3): KAGVTQTPRYLIKTRGQQVTLSCSPISGHRSVSWYQQTPGQGLQFLFEYFSETQRNKGNFPGRFSGRQFSNSRSEMNVSTLELGDSALYLCASSSSGLALTDTQYFGPGTRLTVL.